A selection of T cell receptor beta chains follows, all from one sample in a study of OX40 agonist ivuxolimab in advanced cancers. Profiled with immunoSEQ multiplex PCR; TCRdb holds only in-frame clones, not every one. The sample has about 77,000 clones, around 92% seen once. This specimen consisted of CD4+ or CD8+ T cells sorted from blood, obtained in a trial of the OX40 agonist ivuxolimab. These receptors all stem from an adult with an advanced solid tumor such as melanoma, head and neck, liver or kidney cancer. Each CDR3 is given with its conserved first and last residue. The D gene is left open where the match is weak. Size tells how often a clone was seen (once, few, many) or the class of an expanded clone, and some rows leave it out.

>TRBJ1-2|-|once|TRBV5-8
CASSFSVLLNYGYTF
TGTGCCAGCAGCTTTTCAGTACTTTTGAACTATGGCTACACCTTC
>TRBJ2-7|TRBD1|-|TRBV25-1
CASRTRTGDLYEQYF
TGTGCCAGCAGGACCCGGACAGGGGATCTCTACGAGCAGTACTTC
>TRBJ2-7|TRBD2|-|TRBV7-9
CASSSGRGLAGVGYEQYF
TGTGCCAGCAGCTCCGGACGGGGACTAGCGGGAGTTGGCTACGAGCAGTACTTC
>TRBJ1-3|-|-|TRBV28
CASSLLSGNTIYF
TGTGCCAGCAGTTTACTTTCTGGAAACACCATATATTTT
>TRBJ2-3|-|-|TRBV9
CASSVGLAGTDTQYF
TGTGCCAGCAGCGTAGGGCTAGCAGGCACAGATACGCAGTATTTT
>TRBJ2-3|TRBD1|-|TRBV6-5
CASRDRAGIGNTQYF
TGTGCCAGCAGGGACAGGGCGGGGATAGGAAATACGCAGTATTTT
>TRBJ1-1|-|-|TRBV7-7
CASSSQMNTEAFF
TGTGCTAGCAGCTCACAAATGAACACTGAAGCTTTCTTT
>TRBJ1-1|-|-|TRBV6-6
CASSFVQGNTEAFF
TGTGCCAGCAGTTTCGTACAGGGGAACACTGAAGCTTTCTTT
>TRBJ2-2|-|-|TRBV11-2
CASSSGRIGELFF
TGTGCCAGCAGCTCGGGTCGGATCGGGGAGCTGTTTTTT
>TRBJ1-5|-|-|TRBV7-9
CASSDAGLINQPQHF
TGTGCCAGCAGCGACGCGGGGTTGATCAATCAGCCCCAGCATTTT
>TRBJ1-6|-|few|TRBV11-2
CASSLGYGRNSPLHF
TGTGCCAGCAGCTTAGGATACGGCCGGAATTCACCCCTCCACTTT
>TRBJ1-1|-|-|TRBV6-6
CASSPGDTEAFF
TGTGCCAGCAGCCCAGGGGACACTGAAGCTTTCTTT
>TRBJ2-7|TRBD2|-|TRBV29-1
CSVARRLAGAYEQYF
TGCAGCGTCGCAAGGAGACTAGCGGGAGCCTACGAGCAGTACTTC
>TRBJ1-5|-|-|TRBV19
CASRSGSWGNQPQHF
TGTGCCAGTAGATCAGGGTCCTGGGGCAATCAGCCCCAGCATTTT
>TRBJ2-5|TRBD2|-|TRBV10-2
CATQRGLAEETQYF
TGCGCCACCCAGAGGGGACTAGCGGAAGAGACCCAGTACTTC
>TRBJ1-5|TRBD1|-|TRBV5-6
CASSDSGTAISNQPQHF
TGTGCCAGCAGCGATTCGGGGACAGCTATTAGCAATCAGCCCCAGCATTTT
>TRBJ2-3|-|-|TRBV9
CASSVGGPSTDTQYF
TGTGCCAGCAGCGTAGGGGGACCCAGCACAGATACGCAGTATTTT
>TRBJ2-1|TRBD2|-|TRBV5-1
CASSLVAGGNEQFF
TGCGCCAGCAGCTTGGTAGCGGGAGGGAATGAGCAGTTCTTC
>TRBJ1-1|-|-|TRBV6-4
CASSERKNTEAFF
TGTGCCAGCAGTGAGAGAAAGAACACTGAAGCTTTCTTT
>TRBJ2-7|TRBD1|-|TRBV15
CATNPGTGAYEQYF
TGTGCCACCAACCCCGGGACAGGGGCCTACGAGCAGTACTTC